This entry lists 12 T cell receptor beta chains sequenced from one sample in a study of shared clonotypes between healthy human individuals. Measured with immunoSEQ multiplex PCR; TCRdb has only the in-frame clones, and not every one. The data contain roughly 2 million clones, 85% to 95% of them singletons. The source material was naive CD4+ T cells sorted from blood. This sample's subset: CD45RA+ positively selected. These receptor sequences come from a man aged 18 to 30 in good health.

The sample holds one count of this clone. The chain employs TRBV11-3 and TRBJ2-1; a weak D match, TRBD2 (6 bases). Trimming removed 3 bases from V and 7 bases from J, with 7 bases in between. CDR3 length equals 12 residues. Germline assignment: CDR1 SGHNT and CDR2 YENEEA. This CDR3 reads CASSFGRNEQFF. The CDR3 DNA follows: TGTGCCAGCAGCTTTGGGAGGAATGAGCAGTTCTTC.

The chain links TRBV11-2 to TRBJ2-7; no clear D gene. V was trimmed by 4 bases and J by 7 bases, leaving 14 bases between them. CDR1 and CDR2 (germline): SGHAT, FQNNGV. The CDR3 length is 13 residues. The CDR3: CASSSLGPTEQYF. The CDR3 region has the DNA TGTGCCAGCAGCTCCCTAGGGCCGACTGAGCAGTACTTC.

With regard to this clone: In the same sample, other DNA sequences code for this CDR3. V gene TRBV5-1 combines with J gene TRBJ1-4; 8 nucleotides line up with TRBD1. The CDR3 sequence is 14 residues long. V lost 4 bases to trimming and J lost 4 bases; unmatched junction nucleotides: 3. Germline V CDR1 and CDR2: SGHRS, YFSETQ. The CDR3 nucleotides are TGCGCCAGCAGCCCACAGGGGGGTAATGAAAAACTGTTTTTT. Amino acid sequence: CASSPQGGNEKLFF.

Regarding this clone: A much larger clone sits a single nucleotide away, making a read error possible. The chain has TRBV7-2 and TRBJ1-1; D not certain. The germline gives CDR1 SGHTA, CDR2 FQGNSA. The CDR3 is made up of 15 amino acids. In DNA, the CDR3 is TGTGCCAGCAGCTCGCGACAAGGTACAAACATTGAAGCTTTCTTT. Protein product: CASSSRQGTNIEAFF.

Comment on this clone: Other DNA sequences in this sample translate to the same CDR3. The chain couples TRBV28 to TRBJ1-4; TRBD1 might be the D (6 bases). The V gene lost 3 bases and the J gene lost 0 bases, with 8 bases spanning the gap. The V gene's germline CDR1 is MDHEN and CDR2 SYDVKM. CDR3 length: 15 amino acids. The CDR3 DNA reads as TGTGCCAGCAGTTTGAGACAGGCAACTAATGAAAAACTGTTTTTT. Its protein product is CASSLRQATNEKLFF.

This chain links TRBV9 with TRBJ1-4, with TRBD1 as a possible D gene (6 bases). V was trimmed by 0 bases and J by 6 bases, leaving 12 bases between them. There are 15 residues in the CDR3. The V gene's germline CDR1 is SGDLS and CDR2 YYNGEE. CDR3 in DNA: TGTGCCAGCAGCGTAGAAGGACAGCGTTATGAAAAACTGTTTTTT. Translated, it gives CASSVEGQRYEKLFF.

The CDR3 loop is CAWKGAGVEQYF. The CDR3 region has the DNA TGTGCCTGGAAGGGAGCTGGCGTCGAGCAGTACTTC. The chain couples TRBV30 to TRBJ2-7, with a possible D match to TRBD2 (5 bases). V was shortened by 4 bases and J by 6 bases, with 13 bases between the two germline ends. The CDR3 covers 12 residues. Germline loops: CDR1 GTSNPN, CDR2 SVGIG (reference sequence).

V and J are TRBV7-9 and TRBJ2-2; D perhaps matches TRBD2 (5 bases). The germline CDR1 and CDR2 sequences are SEHNR and FQNEAQ (reference sequence). CDR3 length equals 15 residues. V was shortened by 1 base and J by 3 bases, with 9 bases between the two germline ends. The CDR3 DNA follows: TGTGCCAGCAGCTTAGGGCCACTAGACACCGGGGAGCTGTTTTTT. The encoded protein is CASSLGPLDTGELFF. Full variable domain (missing parts from reference TRBV7-9 and TRBJ2-2): DTGVSQNPRHKITKRGQNVTFRCDPISEHNRLYWYRQTLGQGPEFLTYFQNEAQLEKSRLLSDRFSAERPKGSFSTLEIQRTEQGDSAMYLCASSLGPLDTGELFFGEGSRLTVL.

This clone was counted a single time. The chain recombines TRBV5-1 with TRBJ2-5; D is perhaps TRBD2 (6 bases). From germline, CDR1 is SGHRS and CDR2 YFSETQ. CDR3 size: 15 residues. Trimming cost V 4 bases and J 2 bases, with 15 bases left between them. The CDR3 loop is CASSRWGDSQETQYF. DNA of the CDR3: TGCGCCAGCAGCAGATGGGGGGACTCTCAAGAGACCCAGTACTTC.

CDR3 sequence: CASSAVGAANYGYTF. CDR3 sequence (DNA): TGTGCCAGCAGCGCCGTGGGTGCAGCTAACTATGGCTACACCTTC. The chain has TRBV9 and TRBJ1-2; D unclear. This CDR3 is built from 15 residues. Germline V CDR1 and CDR2: SGDLS, YYNGEE. The V gene lost 3 bases and the J gene lost 0 bases, with 12 bases spanning the gap.

The table lists this clone with a count of one. V gene TRBV28 combines with J gene TRBJ1-2; the D gene is possibly TRBD1 (6 bases). The CDR3 is 15 residues long. V was trimmed by 7 bases and J by 4 bases, leaving 19 bases between them. Germline lookup yields CDR1 MDHEN and CDR2 SYDVKM. For the CDR3, the DNA is TGTGCCAGCACCTTAGTAGGGGGTTCCTCCTATGGCTACACCTTC. It encodes CASTLVGGSSYGYTF.

This chain uses TRBV9 with TRBJ1-3, with D unclear. CDR1 and CDR2 from the germline V gene are SGDLS and YYNGEE. The CDR3 length is 17 residues. The V end lost 4 bases, the J end lost 0 bases, and 17 bases lay between the germline ends. The chain's CDR3 is CASSPDPRRVSGNTIYF. DNA of the CDR3: TGTGCCAGCAGCCCCGACCCCCGCCGAGTCTCTGGAAACACCATATATTTT.